This passage covers 13 T cell receptor beta chains from one sample sequenced in a study of PD-L1 blockade in urothelial cancer. TCRdb's table, derived via immunoSEQ multiplex PCR, lists solely in-frame clones and lacks some. Of about 79,000 clones in the sample, around four fifths were seen once. Time point specified: pretreatment peripheral blood. Material: PBMCs, obtained around atezolizumab (anti-PD-L1) treatment. All receptors come from a man aged 35 to 55 with urothelial cancer.

This chain links TRBV19 with TRBJ1-1; tentatively, D is TRBD1 (6 bases). Between the trimmed V and J ends, which lost 9 bases and 4 bases, there was a span of 12 bases. There are 12 residues in the CDR3. From germline, CDR1 is LNHDA and CDR2 SQIVND (reference sequence). The CDR3 bases are TGTGCCAGCTTGGAGACAGGCACTGAAGCTTTCTTT. Its protein is CASLETGTEAFF. Filled out from reference TRBV19 and TRBJ1-1, the complete variable domain reads DGGITQSPKYLFRKEGQNVTLSCEQNLNHDAMYWYRQDPGQGLRLIYYSQIVNDFQKGDIAEGYSVSREKKESFPLTVTSAQKNPTAFYLCASLETGTEAFFGQGTRLTVV.

This rearrangement joins TRBV4-3 to TRBJ1-5; D gene unclear. The CDR3 is 13 amino acids. In germline, CDR1 is LGHNA, CDR2 YSLEER. Deletions cut 0 bases from V and 9 bases from J, with 9 bases between. The CDR3 here is CASSQDVVGPQHF. The CDR3 DNA sequence: TGCGCCAGCAGCCAAGATGTGGTCGGGCCCCAGCATTTT.

This chain connects TRBV9 to TRBJ1-3, with a possible D match to TRBD1 (5 bases). The length of the CDR3 is 14 residues. Germline V CDR1 and CDR2: SGDLS, YYNGEE. Trimming stripped 3 bases from V and 1 base from J, with 8 bases between. DNA of the CDR3: TGTGCCAGCAGCGAGCAGGGATCTGGAAACACCATATATTTT. Amino acids: CASSEQGSGNTIYF.

The genes are TRBV28 and TRBJ2-7; 9 bases line up with TRBD1. CDR1 and CDR2 from the germline V gene are MDHEN and SYDVKM. The CDR3 covers 15 residues. J lost 1 base, V lost 6 bases, and 7 bases had no gene match. The CDR3 is CASSPTGTGSYEQYF. The CDR3 coding sequence is TGTGCCAGCAGCCCTACCGGGACAGGGTCCTACGAGCAGTACTTC.

The V call is TRBV28, the J call TRBJ2-1; no definite D call. The V end was cut by 7 bases, the J end by 1 base, with 11 bases between. Germline assignment: CDR1 MDHEN and CDR2 SYDVKM. CDR3 length equals 14 residues. CDR3 nucleotide sequence: TGTGCCAGCATTAAGGCAGGATCCTACAATGAGCAGTTCTTC. Protein: CASIKAGSYNEQFF. The full variable domain, in which reference TRBV28 and TRBJ2-1 provide the parts outside the CDR3, is DVKVTQSSRYLVKRTGEKVFLECVQDMDHENMFWYRQDPGLGLRLIYFSYDVKMKEKGDIPEGYSVSREKKERFSLILESASTNQTSMYLCASIKAGSYNEQFFGPGTRLTVL.

The chain uses TRBV27 and TRBJ2-7; the D is unclear. CDR1 is MNHEY, CDR2 SMNVEV, per germline (reference sequence). Trimming removed 4 bases at V and 6 bases at J, with 16 bases between. The CDR3 length is 14 residues. Written as DNA, the CDR3 is TGTGCCAGCAGTTCCCCATTCCCGGTTCGCGAGCAGTACTTC. Its protein product is CASSSPFPVREQYF.

This chain links TRBV29-1 with TRBJ1-5; D may be TRBD1 (5 bases). CDR1 SQVTM and CDR2 ANQGSEA come from the germline V gene. V was pared by 4 bases and J by 3 bases, with 10 bases between. This CDR3 comprises 13 residues. Here the CDR3 reads CSVAQALNQPQHF. CDR3 nucleotides: TGCAGCGTTGCACAGGCCCTCAATCAGCCCCAGCATTTT.

The J gene is TRBJ1-5, the V gene TRBV6-1, with 8 positions matching TRBD1. V shed 4 bases, J shed 0 bases, and the junction held 8 bases outside the gene matches. Germline V lookup: CDR1 MNHNS, CDR2 SASEGT. There are 17 residues in the CDR3. The CDR3 DNA reads as TGTGCCAGCAGTGGGGGCGACAGGGGTTTTAGCAATCAGCCCCAGCATTTT. It specifies CASSGGDRGFSNQPQHF.

Here the CDR3 reads CASSWGTDFNEKLFF. CDR3 nucleotides: TGTGCCAGCAGTTGGGGGACAGACTTTAATGAAAAACTGTTTTTT. V gene TRBV6-5 combines with J gene TRBJ1-4, with TRBD1 matching 7 bases. In germline, CDR1 is MNHEY, CDR2 SVGAGI. The CDR3 covers 15 residues. V lost 4 bases to trimming and J lost 4 bases; unmatched junction nucleotides: 6.

The chain has TRBV29-1 and TRBJ2-1, with 11 bases identical to TRBD2. Germline assignment: CDR1 SQVTM and CDR2 ANQGSEA. The junction had 2 bases not matched to a gene; V was cut back by 3 bases and J by 7 bases. The CDR3 covers 13 residues. The CDR3 here is CSVEASGRNEQFF. Here the CDR3 DNA reads TGCAGCGTTGAGGCTAGCGGGAGGAATGAGCAGTTCTTC.

This clone was observed a few times. This sequence joins TRBV7-9 and TRBJ2-3; a weak D match, TRBD2 (6 bases). Trimming shortened V by 5 bases and J by 3 bases, and 12 bases separated the two germline ends. The germline CDR1 and CDR2 sequences are SEHNR and FQNEAQ (reference sequence). CDR3 length: 14 residues. The CDR3 nucleotides are TGTGCCAGCAGCCGTGAGGCGGGGACAGATACGCAGTATTTT. Protein sequence: CASSREAGTDTQYF. Full variable domain (outside the CDR3, taken from reference TRBV7-9 and TRBJ2-3): DTGVSQNPRHKITKRGQNVTFRCDPISEHNRLYWYRQTLGQGPEFLTYFQNEAQLEKSRLLSDRFSAERPKGSFSTLEIQRTEQGDSAMYLCASSREAGTDTQYFGPGTRLTVL.

The V gene is TRBV2, the J gene TRBJ2-7; 7 nucleotides align to TRBD1. Losses at the gene ends were 4 bases for V and 1 base for J; bases not matched to a gene: 4. The CDR3 has 14 residues. Germline assignment: CDR1 SNHLY and CDR2 FYNNEI. CDR3 residues: CASSGGQRSYEQYF. The DNA for the CDR3 is TGTGCCAGCAGTGGGGGACAGAGATCCTACGAGCAGTACTTC.

This clone showed up just once. V gene TRBV18 combines with J gene TRBJ1-5; TRBD1 agrees at 9 bases. The CDR3 consists of 14 residues. Per germline, CDR1 KGHSH and CDR2 LQKENI. The ends lost 3 bases at V and 9 bases at J; junction bases unmatched: 6. The CDR3 region has the DNA TGTGCCAGCTCACCGGGACAGGGCCCCGGGCCCCAGCATTTT. This codes for CASSPGQGPGPQHF.